The 10 T cell receptor beta chains listed next were all sequenced from one sample in a study of OX40 agonist ivuxolimab in advanced cancers. Produced via immunoSEQ multiplex PCR; TCRdb's table is partial and in-frame only. The table has 30,000 to 35,000 clones, roughly 90% seen once. Sequences were derived from CD4+ or CD8+ T cells sorted from blood, sampled in a trial of the OX40 agonist ivuxolimab. Receptor source: an adult with an advanced solid tumor such as melanoma, head and neck, liver or kidney cancer.

The rearrangement links TRBV29-1 to TRBJ2-7; 10 bases align to TRBD2. This CDR3 contains 13 residues. CDR1 and CDR2 from the germline V gene are SQVTM and ANQGSEA. V lost 1 base to trimming and J lost 7 bases; unmatched junction nucleotides: 4. CDR3 in DNA: TGCAGCGTTGAAGGGCTAGCGGGAGAAGAGCAGTACTTC. It codes for CSVEGLAGEEQYF.

The CDR3 here is CASSYSPGGGYEQYF. DNA of the CDR3: TGTGCCAGCAGTTACTCTCCAGGGGGTGGGTACGAGCAGTACTTC. The chain is built from TRBV6-5 and TRBJ2-7; 7 bases are a match to TRBD1. Germline loops: CDR1 MNHEY, CDR2 SVGAGI. V was pared by 0 bases and J by 4 bases, with 6 bases of the junction left unmatched. The CDR3 runs 15 residues.

J is TRBJ1-5 and V is TRBV5-5; D remains unclear. Trimming pared 3 bases from V and 9 bases from J, leaving 31 bases between. This CDR3 has 19 residues. Germline CDR1 SGHKS, CDR2 YYEKEE (reference sequence). The CDR3 DNA reads as TGTGCCAGCAGCTGGAGTCGGGGAAAGGACCCTTCCTTAGACTTGCCCCAGCATTTT. Protein product: CASSWSRGKDPSLDLPQHF. The full variable domain, completed using reference TRBV5-5 and TRBJ1-5, is DAGVTQSPTHLIKTRGQQVTLRCSPISGHKSVSWYQQVLGQGPQFIFQYYEKEERGRGNFPDRFSARQFPNYSSELNVNALLLGDSALYLCASSWSRGKDPSLDLPQHFGDGTRLSIL.

The chain combines TRBV6-6 with TRBJ2-7, with 10 bases fitting TRBD2. This CDR3 is built from 15 residues. Germline V lookup: CDR1 MNHNY, CDR2 SVGAGI (reference sequence). The junction had 9 bases not matched to a gene; V was cut back by 6 bases and J by 4 bases. The CDR3 region is CASSLGLAAYYEQYF. The CDR3, as DNA: TGTGCCAGCAGCCTCGGACTAGCGGCATATTACGAGCAGTACTTC.

The chain has TRBV2 and TRBJ1-2, with D hard to call. V was clipped by 9 bases and J by 4 bases, with 9 bases between them. Germline loops: CDR1 SNHLY, CDR2 FYNNEI. The CDR3 covers 11 residues. The CDR3 loop reads CASFDFYGYTF. The CDR3 DNA reads as TGTGCCAGTTTTGACTTCTATGGCTACACCTTC.

This chain connects TRBV4-3 to TRBJ2-1; 8 bases fit TRBD2. CDR1 and CDR2 from the germline V gene are LGHNA and YSLEER. Unmatched junction bases numbered 13, after V lost 4 bases and J lost 8 bases. This CDR3 has 16 amino acids. This CDR3 is CASSPSPAGVVDEQFF. The CDR3 DNA follows: TGCGCCAGCAGCCCCTCCCCAGCGGGAGTAGTCGATGAGCAGTTCTTC.

CDR3 protein: CATSRDRTDYTGELFF. The DNA of the CDR3 is TGTGCCACCAGCAGAGATCGGACAGACTACACCGGGGAGCTGTTTTTT. The chain links TRBV15 to TRBJ2-2, with D possibly TRBD1 on 6 matching bases. The CDR3 is 16 residues long. The V end was cut by 0 bases, the J end by 3 bases, with 11 bases between. Germline V gene data show CDR1 as LNHNV and CDR2 as YYDKDF (reference sequence). Drawing the rest from reference TRBV15 and TRBJ2-2, the complete variable domain is DAMVIQNPRYQVTQFGKPVTLSCSQTLNHNVMYWYQQKSSQAPKLLFHYYDKDFNNEADTPDNFQSRRPNTSFCFLDIRSPGLGDTAMYLCATSRDRTDYTGELFFGEGSRLTVL.

The chain links TRBV27 to TRBJ1-2; tentative D call: TRBD1 (6 bases). V dropped 5 bases and J dropped 8 bases, with 18 bases sitting between them. CDR3 length: 14 residues. CDR1 is MNHEY, CDR2 SMNVEV, per germline (reference sequence). The CDR3 protein is CASSTLSGEGGYTF. As DNA, the CDR3 is TGTGCCAGCAGTACCCTTTCAGGGGAGGGAGGCTACACCTTC.

The rearrangement joins TRBV9 to TRBJ2-1; 10 nucleotides line up with TRBD2. Germline lookup yields CDR1 SGDLS and CDR2 YYNGEE. V was clipped by 4 bases and J by 5 bases; unmatched bases: 6. The CDR3 runs to 15 residues. As DNA, the CDR3 is TGTGCCAGCAGCCCCTGGACTAGCGGTGACAATGAGCAGTTCTTC. Amino acid sequence: CASSPWTSGDNEQFF. The full variable domain, in which reference TRBV9 and TRBJ2-1 provide the parts outside the CDR3, is DSGVTQTPKHLITATGQRVTLRCSPRSGDLSVYWYQQSLDQGLQFLIQYYNGEERAKGNILERFSAQQFPDLHSELNLSSLELGDSALYFCASSPWTSGDNEQFFGPGTRLTVL.

The J gene is TRBJ2-2, the V gene TRBV27; D gene ambiguous. This CDR3 has 14 residues. Germline V gene data show CDR1 as MNHEY and CDR2 as SMNVEV (reference sequence). Between the trimmed V and J ends, which lost 2 bases and 3 bases, there was a span of 7 bases. The CDR3 protein is CASSLKLDTGELFF. The CDR3 DNA sequence: TGTGCCAGCAGTTTAAAGTTGGACACCGGGGAGCTGTTTTTT.